A single sample is the source of the 23 T cell receptor beta chains below, sequenced in a study of blood T cells in healthy people across ages. Next came a second PCR, run for about 7 to 12 cycles, which used a sample-barcoded 5' primer along with a J-beta primer mix. In TCRdb, the 5' RACE reads were re-called with MiXCR into one record per CDR3 protein. This table holds more than 1 million distinct CDR3 sequences, 35% to 55% found once. The source material was blood. These receptors originate from a woman in her sixties or seventies in good health.

The J gene is TRBJ2-5, the V gene TRBV7-2; D is ambiguous. The germline CDR1 and CDR2 sequences are SGHTA and FQGNSA. V was shortened by 2 bases and J by 1 base, with 11 bases between the two germline ends. This CDR3 is 15 amino acids long. As DNA, the CDR3 is TGTGCCAGCAGCTTATCTGCCCACCCCCAAGAGACCCAGTACTTC. Translating it yields CASSLSAHPQETQYF.

This clonotype showed up many times. V and J are TRBV19 and TRBJ1-2, with 9 bases matching TRBD1. Germline V CDR1 and CDR2: LNHDA, SQIVND (reference sequence). V lost 6 bases to trimming and J lost 4 bases; unmatched junction nucleotides: 9. This CDR3 comprises 15 residues. The CDR3 sequence is CASSFHRGLGYGYTF. CDR3 coding DNA: TGTGCCAGTAGCTTCCACAGGGGGCTCGGCTATGGCTACACCTTC.

The chain uses TRBV7-2 and TRBJ1-1; no clear D. The V gene's germline CDR1 is SGHTA and CDR2 FQGNSA. Trimming stripped 5 bases from V and 6 bases from J, with 7 bases between. There are 11 residues in the CDR3. In DNA form, the CDR3 reads TGTGCCAGCAGCCGAGCTTCTGAAGCTTTCTTT. The encoded protein is CASSRASEAFF.

The rearrangement joins TRBV4-2 to TRBJ2-3; 8 positions match TRBD2. Germline V gene lookup returns CDR1 LGHNA and CDR2 YNFKEQ. The CDR3 has 16 amino acids. The J segment lost 4 bases and the V segment lost 1 base, leaving 7 bases of the junction unmatched. The CDR3 region is CASSQVGSGTADTQYF. Written as DNA, the CDR3 is TGTGCCAGCAGCCAAGTCGGTAGCGGGACGGCAGATACGCAGTATTTT.

This clonotype has only a few counts. This chain links TRBV4-1 with TRBJ1-6; D is unresolved. Trimming took 1 base from V and 1 from J, leaving 8 bases between them. From germline, CDR1 is MGHRA and CDR2 YSYEKL. The length of the CDR3 is 16 residues. Here the CDR3 reads CASSQVLESYNSPLHF. CDR3 nucleotides: TGCGCCAGCAGCCAAGTTTTGGAATCCTATAATTCACCCCTCCACTTT.

Points on this clonotype: This may be a read error, as it is one base from a much larger clone. J is TRBJ2-1 and V is TRBV20-1; 9 nucleotides agree with TRBD2. Germline CDR1 and CDR2: DFQATT and SNEGSKA (reference sequence). CDR3 length: 15 residues. J gave up 8 bases and V 6 bases, and 14 bases lay outside the gene matches. CDR3 nucleotides: TGCAGTGCCCCTGCTGGCGGGAGGGCAGGTTATGAGCAGTTCTTC. This gives the protein CSAPAGGRAGYEQFF.

The table lists this clonotype with a count of one. The V and J genes are TRBV12-3 or TRBV12-4 and TRBJ2-1; D is perhaps TRBD1 (5 bases). This CDR3 contains 15 residues. V dropped 7 bases and J dropped 2 bases, with 15 bases sitting between them. CDR3 nucleotide sequence: TGTGCCAGCACCGCGGCAGGGCGCGCCTACAATGAGCAGTTCTTC. Its translation: CASTAAGRAYNEQFF.

The rearrangement uses TRBV5-1 and TRBJ2-5; D perhaps matches TRBD2 (5 bases). The J call is in doubt because the DNA end fits TRBJ2-7 better. Germline V gene data show CDR1 as SGHRS and CDR2 as YFSETQ. This CDR3 has 17 amino acids. CDR3 region: CASSLVPLATQPDEQYF. The CDR3 region has the DNA TGCGCCAGCAGCTTGGTTCCCCTAGCCACCCAACCTGACGAGCAGTACTTC.

The V and J genes are TRBV7-2 and TRBJ2-7; D perhaps matches TRBD2 (5 bases). Between the trimmed V and J ends, which lost 5 bases and 1 base, there was a span of 15 bases. The CDR3 is made up of 15 amino acids. Germline CDR1 reads SGHTA; CDR2 reads FQGNSA. The CDR3 sequence: CASSLAGHVSYEQYF. CDR3 bases: TGTGCCAGCAGCCTTGCGGGCCACGTGTCCTACGAGCAGTACTTC.

In regard to this clonotype: The junction does not match germline at one end; this may be a read error. This sequence joins TRBV7-6 and TRBJ2-3, with TRBD2 matching over 12 bases. The CDR3 covers 19 residues. Germline V lookup: CDR1 SGHVS, CDR2 FNYEAQ. The CDR3 spells CTSSLVHPGLAGSIDTQYF. Written as DNA, the CDR3 is TGTACCAGCAGCTTAGTCCACCCCGGACTAGCGGGATCGATAGATACGCAGTATTTT.

This clonotype was counted once. The rearrangement links TRBV20-1 to TRBJ1-4; D might be TRBD1 (6 bases). Trimming pared 3 bases from V and 2 bases from J, leaving 13 bases between. The germline CDR1 and CDR2 sequences are DFQATT and SNEGSKA (reference sequence). The CDR3 is made up of 15 amino acids. CDR3 DNA: TGCAGTGCTAGTCCATTCGACAGGACTAATGAAAAACTGTTTTTT. Translating it yields CSASPFDRTNEKLFF.

This clonotype was seen just once. This sequence may be a read error, since a much larger clone differs from it by one base. The chain couples TRBV28 to TRBJ2-7; 7 positions agree with TRBD1. The V gene's germline CDR1 is MDHEN and CDR2 SYDVKM. This CDR3 region has 14 residues. The CDR3 nucleotides read TGTGCCAGCAGTCAACCGGGACAGAACTACGAGCAGCACTTC. This encodes CASSQPGQNYEQHF.

There are a few counts of this clonotype. Written as DNA, the CDR3 is TGTGCCAGCAGCTTGGTCTCGAGCTCCTACGAGCAGTACTTC. Its translation is CASSLVSSSYEQYF. The rearrangement links TRBV7-8 to TRBJ2-7; D not certain. The CDR3 has 14 residues. The germline CDR1 and CDR2 sequences are SGHVS and FQNEAQ. Trimming left V 3 bases short and J 0 bases short, with 9 bases between.

The V and J genes are TRBV6-1 and TRBJ2-3; D remains ambiguous. The CDR3 is 13 residues long. V was pared by 8 bases and J by 1 base, with 10 bases between. Germline values: CDR1 MNHNS, CDR2 SASEGT. DNA of the CDR3: TGTGCCAGCGGTATAGACCGCACAGATACGCAGTATTTT. Amino acid sequence: CASGIDRTDTQYF.

The J gene is TRBJ2-1, the V gene TRBV27; 7 nucleotides agree with TRBD1. The germline V gene encodes CDR1 MNHEY and CDR2 SMNVEV (reference sequence). CDR3 length equals 14 residues. V lost 8 bases to trimming and J lost 5 bases; unmatched junction nucleotides: 9. The CDR3 sequence is CASSKTGYHNEQFF. CDR3 DNA: TGTGCCAGCTCGAAGACAGGGTACCACAATGAGCAGTTCTTC.

V gene TRBV2 combines with J gene TRBJ2-5; tentative D call: TRBD2 (5 bases). The CDR3 length is 14 residues. V lost 6 bases and J lost 5, with 16 bases in between. Per germline, CDR1 SNHLY and CDR2 FYNNEI. The CDR3 sequence: CASSGEAEKETQYF. The CDR3 region has the DNA TGTGCCAGCAGCGGGGAAGCGGAGAAGGAGACCCAGTACTTC.

This clonotype was seen just once. The chain joins TRBV12-3 or TRBV12-4 to TRBJ2-7, with 7 nucleotides matching TRBD1. Trimming removed 6 bases from V and 3 bases from J; junction bases left unmatched: 8. The CDR3 is made up of 14 amino acids. The CDR3 sequence: CASRPTGIYYEQYF. CDR3 nucleotide sequence: TGTGCCAGCAGACCGACAGGGATTTACTACGAGCAGTACTTC.

The chain carries TRBV3-1 and TRBJ2-1; D unclear. This CDR3 has 15 residues. Trimming shortened V by 4 bases and J by 0 bases, and 10 bases separated the two germline ends. Germline CDR1 is LGHDT and CDR2 is YNNKEL (reference sequence). This chain's CDR3 is CASSPVLGSYNEQFF. The CDR3 coding sequence is TGTGCCAGCAGCCCCGTCCTGGGCTCCTACAATGAGCAGTTCTTC.

This clonotype was recorded a few times. The V and J genes are TRBV20-1 and TRBJ2-7; D is unclear. The length of the CDR3 is 15 residues. Trimming removed 0 bases at V and 5 bases at J, with 17 bases between. Germline CDR1 DFQATT, CDR2 SNEGSKA (reference sequence). This CDR3 is CSARDLVDSGDEQYF. For the CDR3, the DNA is TGCAGTGCTAGAGATCTAGTAGATTCAGGCGACGAGCAGTACTTC.

The chain links TRBV5-1 to TRBJ2-1; 7 bases agree with TRBD2. Germline V gene lookup returns CDR1 SGHRS and CDR2 YFSETQ. With V trimmed by 0 bases and J by 7 bases, 10 bases remained unmatched. The CDR3 covers 16 residues. CDR3 nucleotides: TGCGCCAGCAGCTTGGGGTGGGGGAGGGCCGATAATGAGCAGTTCTTC. Amino acids: CASSLGWGRADNEQFF.

The V call is TRBV27, the J call TRBJ2-7; maybe TRBD1 (6 bases). The CDR3 sequence is 14 residues long. Germline V gene data show CDR1 as MNHEY and CDR2 as SMNVEV (reference sequence). V was cut by 4 bases and J by 2 bases, with 12 bases left in between. The CDR3 sequence: CASSYKQGPYEQYF. The CDR3 DNA reads as TGTGCCAGCAGTTATAAACAGGGACCCTACGAGCAGTACTTC.

The V call is TRBV10-2, the J call TRBJ2-1, with 8 bases fitting TRBD1. Per germline, CDR1 WSHSY and CDR2 SAAADI. There are 15 residues in the CDR3. The junction had 12 bases not matched to a gene; V was cut back by 7 bases and J by 7 bases. The CDR3 coding sequence is TGCGCCAGCAAGGACAGGGAATGGGCGGGAAATGAGCAGTTCTTC. Translating gives CASKDREWAGNEQFF.

J is TRBJ2-1 and V is TRBV1; no check of the table's D call, TRBD2, against the DNA was made. TRBV1 is a pseudogene locus. The CDR3 contains 17 residues. This CDR3 is CTSSQDERREWGNEQFF. The CDR3 DNA reads TGCACCAGCAGCCAAGATGAAAGGCGGGAGTGGGGCAATGAGCAGTTCTTC.